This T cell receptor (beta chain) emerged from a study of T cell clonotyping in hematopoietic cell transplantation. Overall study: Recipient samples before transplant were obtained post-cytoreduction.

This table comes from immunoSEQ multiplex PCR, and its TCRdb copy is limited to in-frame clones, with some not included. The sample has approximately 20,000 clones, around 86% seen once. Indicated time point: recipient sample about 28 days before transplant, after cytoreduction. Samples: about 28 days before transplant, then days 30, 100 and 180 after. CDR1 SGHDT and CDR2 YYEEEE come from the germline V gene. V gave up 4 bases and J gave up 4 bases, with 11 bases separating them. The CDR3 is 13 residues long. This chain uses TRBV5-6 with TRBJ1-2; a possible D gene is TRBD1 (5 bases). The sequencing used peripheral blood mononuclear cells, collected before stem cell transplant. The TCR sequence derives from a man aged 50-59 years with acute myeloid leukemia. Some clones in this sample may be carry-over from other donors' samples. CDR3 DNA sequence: TGTGCCAGCAGCCCGGGACGGTTCTATGGCTACACCTTC. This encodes CASSPGRFYGYTF. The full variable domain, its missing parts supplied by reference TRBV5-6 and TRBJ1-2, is DAGVTQSPTHLIKTRGQQVTLRCSPKSGHDTVSWYQQALGQGPQFIFQYYEEEERQRGNFPDRFSGHQFPNYSSELNVNALLLGDSALYLCASSPGRFYGYTFGSGTRLTVV.